The entry that follows covers one T cell receptor beta chain sequence. Other nucleotide sequences from this sample produce the same CDR3. This record belongs to a study of blood T cell repertoires in COVID-19. Seattle-derived patients entered the study during active infection and were followed longitudinally. V was cut by 3 bases and J by 4 bases, with 10 bases left in between. CDR1 is GTSNPN and CDR2 is SVGIG in the germline V gene (reference sequence). The CDR3 is 12 amino acids. The protocol was immunoSEQ multiplex PCR, while the TCRdb copy is restricted to in-frame clones and leaves out a portion. The sample lists around 260,000 clones, approximately 86% occurring once.

Sample: peripheral blood. The gene calls are TRBV30 and TRBJ2-7; TRBD2 is a possible D gene (6 bases). The sequence was obtained from a woman aged 60-75 years with COVID-19, enrolled during active disease. The CDR3 protein is CAWRGGTYEQYF. The CDR3 coding sequence is TGTGCCTGGAGGGGGGGAACGTACGAGCAGTACTTC.